The 22 T cell receptor beta chains listed next were all sequenced from one sample in a study of cytomegalovirus exposure and HLA in healthy donors (TCRdb year 2017). The library was built by means of the immunoSEQ multiplex PCR assay. For the multiplex PCR, a mixture combining 60 forward primers for TCR Vbeta segments and 13 reverse primers for TCR Jbeta segments was used. TCRdb took over this immuneACCESS table, retaining in-frame rearrangements with V and J assigned. Such tables are incomplete; in checked studies, under half of the missing clones stem from an unresolved V gene, and the remainder is unexplained. The sample contains approximately 220,000 clones, over 70% of them found a single time. Of the sample, 0.71% is held by the ten largest clones. The sequenced material came from PBMCs. Every receptor here comes from a boy between 2 and 15 years old in good health and CMV-seronegative.

The rearrangement links TRBV4-1 to TRBJ2-1; 11 bases map to TRBD2. J lost 3 bases, V lost 2 bases, and 6 bases had no gene match. This CDR3 is 17 amino acids long. Germline V gene lookup returns CDR1 MGHRA and CDR2 YSYEKL. CDR3 in amino acids: CASSQRGLAGNYNEQFF. DNA for the CDR3: TGCGCCAGCAGCCAACGTGGACTAGCGGGTAACTACAATGAGCAGTTCTTC.

This chain links TRBV2 with TRBJ2-1; 9 nucleotides line up with TRBD2. Germline-derived CDR1 and CDR2 are SNHLY and FYNNEI. Trimming cost V 3 bases and J 0 bases; bases outside gene matches: 9. The CDR3 covers 18 residues. The CDR3 region is CASSDPAGGLSSYNEQFF. The CDR3 DNA is TGTGCCAGCAGTGATCCAGCGGGAGGCCTGAGCTCCTACAATGAGCAGTTCTTC.

The genes are TRBV30 and TRBJ2-5; D perhaps matches TRBD2 (5 bases). V was cut by 0 bases and J by 11 bases, with 10 bases left in between. Germline assignment: CDR1 GTSNPN and CDR2 SVGIG (reference sequence). The CDR3 consists of 11 residues. The CDR3 bases are TGTGCCTGGAGTGTCGAGGGTGGGCAGTACTTC. Translating gives CAWSVEGGQYF.

V usage is TRBV30 and J usage is TRBJ1-2; D perhaps matches TRBD1 (6 bases). CDR3 length: 9 residues. CDR1 is GTSNPN, CDR2 SVGIG, per germline (reference sequence). The CDR3: CAAGDGYTF. The CDR3 DNA reads TGTGCGGCAGGGGATGGCTACACCTTC.

This chain connects TRBV30 to TRBJ2-2; no clear D. The germline CDR1 and CDR2 sequences are GTSNPN and SVGIG (reference sequence). The V end lost 3 bases, the J end lost 6 bases, and 8 bases lay between the germline ends. The CDR3 totals 12 residues. The CDR3: CAWRLYSGELFF. The CDR3 DNA sequence: TGTGCCTGGAGACTTTATTCCGGGGAGCTGTTTTTT.

The chain is built from TRBV6-5 and TRBJ1-5; no definite D call. V was pared by 7 bases and J by 7 bases, with 14 bases between. The CDR3 sequence is 13 residues long. Germline V gene data show CDR1 as MNHEY and CDR2 as SVGAGI. The CDR3 bases are TGTGCCAGCATTAAAGCGGGTAACCAGCCCCAGCATTTT. This translates into CASIKAGNQPQHF.

The genes are TRBV11-3 and TRBJ1-1; 9 bases line up with TRBD1. V was pared by 5 bases and J by 8 bases, with 3 bases of the junction left unmatched. The CDR3 is 12 residues long. Germline V CDR1 and CDR2: SGHNT, YENEEA. This chain's CDR3 is CASSPGTGEAFF. The CDR3, as DNA: TGTGCCAGCAGCCCCGGGACAGGGGAAGCTTTCTTT.

The gene calls are TRBV7-9 and TRBJ2-2, with 13 bases matching TRBD2. The junction had 9 bases not matched to a gene; V was cut back by 0 bases and J by 5 bases. There are 19 residues in the CDR3. Germline V gene lookup returns CDR1 SEHNR and CDR2 FQNEAQ (reference sequence). CDR3 sequence (DNA): TGTGCCAGCAGCTTAGCCCCGGGACTAGCGGGGCCGGGGACCGGGGAGCTGTTTTTT. Amino acids: CASSLAPGLAGPGTGELFF.

The chain is built from TRBV6-6 and TRBJ1-5; a possible D gene is TRBD1 (6 bases). V lost 2 bases and J 5 bases, leaving 16 bases between the germline ends. Germline V CDR1 and CDR2: MNHNY, SVGAGI (reference sequence). CDR3 size: 16 residues. The CDR3 DNA reads TGTGCCAGCAGTTACGTGGTGGTTGCAGGGGATCAGCCCCAGCATTTT. The encoded protein is CASSYVVVAGDQPQHF.

This chain uses TRBV19 with TRBJ1-6, with 12 bases fitting TRBD1. CDR1 and CDR2 (germline): LNHDA, SQIVND (reference sequence). The CDR3 length is 17 residues. V dropped 7 bases and J dropped 10; count of bases not matched to a gene: 14. CDR3 nucleotides: TGTGCCAGTACCCTCCTCCGGGACAGGGGGCGGCGGTCACCCCTCCACTTT. Residues: CASTLLRDRGRRSPLHF.

The chain uses TRBV7-2 and TRBJ1-3, with a possible D match to TRBD1 (6 bases). The CDR3 has 16 residues. Germline-derived CDR1 and CDR2 are SGHTA and FQGNSA. V lost 1 base, J lost 2 bases, and 12 bases lay in between. CDR3 residues: CASSLEGTSAGNTIYF. The CDR3 nucleotides are TGTGCCAGCAGCTTAGAAGGGACATCCGCTGGAAACACCATATATTTT.

This clone came up once. This chain links TRBV15 with TRBJ2-1, with 9 bases matching TRBD2. From germline, CDR1 is LNHNV and CDR2 YYDKDF (reference sequence). The CDR3 extends over 15 amino acids. The junction had 3 bases not matched to a gene; V was cut back by 1 base and J by 5 bases. This CDR3 is CATSRASGGNNEQFF. CDR3 coding DNA: TGTGCCACCAGCAGAGCCAGCGGGGGGAACAATGAGCAGTTCTTC. The full variable domain, in which reference TRBV15 and TRBJ2-1 provide the parts outside the CDR3, is DAMVIQNPRYQVTQFGKPVTLSCSQTLNHNVMYWYQQKSSQAPKLLFHYYDKDFNNEADTPDNFQSRRPNTSFCFLDIRSPGLGDTAMYLCATSRASGGNNEQFFGPGTRLTVL.

This chain joins TRBV25-1 and TRBJ1-6; TRBD1 might be the D (6 bases). This CDR3 spans 15 amino acids. From germline, CDR1 is MGHDK and CDR2 SYGVNS. V was trimmed by 4 bases and J by 5 bases, leaving 12 bases between them. CDR3 residues: CASSAQGPDNSPLHF. CDR3 coding DNA: TGTGCCAGCAGTGCCCAGGGGCCCGATAATTCACCCCTCCACTTT.

This clone was seen only a few times. This chain uses TRBV30 with TRBJ1-4; no clear D gene. The CDR3 spans 12 residues. CDR1 and CDR2 from the germline V gene are GTSNPN and SVGIG (reference sequence). Trimming removed 0 bases from V and 7 bases from J, with 6 bases in between. CDR3 nucleotide sequence: TGTGCCTGGAGTGTACTAGGTGAAAAACTGTTTTTT. It translates to CAWSVLGEKLFF.

The CDR3 DNA sequence: TGTGCCAGCAGTAGGGGGACTAGCGGGGGTTCCTACGAGCAGTACTTC. Its translation: CASSRGTSGGSYEQYF. The genes are TRBV27 and TRBJ2-5, with 14 bases that match TRBD2. The J call may be faulty, since TRBJ2-7 better matches the DNA end. CDR3 length: 16 amino acids. Germline V CDR1 and CDR2: MNHEY, SMNVEV (reference sequence).

The chain couples TRBV11-2 to TRBJ2-2, with 8 bases lining up with TRBD1. V shed 1 base and J 7 bases; nucleotides not matched to a gene: 5. Germline-derived CDR1 and CDR2 are SGHAT and FQNNGV. The CDR3 length is 15 residues. In DNA, the CDR3 is TGTGCCAGCAGCTTAGGCAGGGGGCTGAGCGGGGAGCTGTTTTTT. Translation gives CASSLGRGLSGELFF.

This clone was counted once. The chain employs TRBV19 and TRBJ1-6, with D unclear. This CDR3 contains 15 residues. V was clipped by 7 bases and J by 6 bases, with 16 bases between them. CDR1 and CDR2 (germline): LNHDA, SQIVND (reference sequence). CDR3 region: CASTSSAAVNSPLHF. The CDR3 DNA is TGTGCCAGTACGTCGAGCGCGGCCGTTAATTCACCCCTCCACTTT.

This CDR3 reads CASSLLGGLSNQPQHF. Here the CDR3 DNA reads TGTGCCAGCAGCTTACTAGGGGGCCTTAGCAATCAGCCCCAGCATTTT. The genes are TRBV7-8 and TRBJ1-5; the match to TRBD1 covers 7 bases. The trim removed 2 bases at V and 0 bases at J, leaving 4 bases unmatched. The length of the CDR3 is 16 residues. Germline-derived CDR1 and CDR2 are SGHVS and FQNEAQ.

This clone was picked up a small number of times. The chain uses TRBV6-6 and TRBJ2-3; tentatively, D is TRBD2 (7 bases). In germline, CDR1 is MNHNY, CDR2 SVGAGI (reference sequence). This CDR3 contains 16 residues. V shed 5 bases and J shed 1 base, with 16 bases lying between them. The CDR3 nucleotides are TGTGCCAGCAGTCTAGGGGGGGTACTGGGCACAGATACGCAGTATTTT. It is translated as CASSLGGVLGTDTQYF.

The chain joins TRBV7-2 to TRBJ1-2; D call uncertain. Germline CDR1 and CDR2: SGHTA and FQGNSA. This CDR3 comprises 16 residues. The V end was cut by 5 bases, the J end by 0 bases, with 16 bases between. The CDR3 DNA reads TGTGCCAGCAGCCTACGGACTGGCCAGACTAACTATGGCTACACCTTC. This encodes CASSLRTGQTNYGYTF.

The chain has TRBV18 and TRBJ1-2; D perhaps matches TRBD1 (5 bases). The CDR3 totals 15 residues. V lost 0 bases and J lost 6, with 14 bases in between. Germline V gene lookup returns CDR1 KGHSH and CDR2 LQKENI. CDR3 nucleotides: TGTGCCAGCTCACCACCGGCCAGGGAACAGGATGGCTACACCTTC. Translation gives CASSPPAREQDGYTF.

V is TRBV30 and J is TRBJ1-2; 8 nucleotides match TRBD1. Germline CDR1 GTSNPN, CDR2 SVGIG (reference sequence). The CDR3 length is 14 residues. V was clipped by 3 bases and J by 2 bases; unmatched bases: 5. CDR3 nucleotides: TGTGCCTGGAGAAGGACAGGGCGGAACTATGGCTACACCTTC. Protein product: CAWRRTGRNYGYTF. Combining the CDR3 with reference TRBV30 and TRBJ1-2 gives the whole variable domain SQTIHQWPATLVQPVGSPLSLECTVEGTSNPNLYWYRQAAGRGLQLLFYSVGIGQISSEVPQNLSASRPQDRQFILSSKKLLLSDSGFYLCAWRRTGRNYGYTFGSGTRLTVV.